This T cell receptor beta chain was captured in a study of T cell changes during pregnancy in multiple sclerosis. The CDR3 is made up of 15 amino acids. V was shortened by 6 bases and J by 1 base, with 15 bases between the two germline ends. CDR1 and CDR2 from the germline V gene are MGHDK and SYGVNS. Sequencing was performed with immunoSEQ multiplex PCR; in TCRdb, only in-frame clones are kept and a portion is missing. Of 55,000 to 80,000 clones in the sample, roughly nine tenths are singletons; the top ten hold approximately 9.5%. This clone was picked up a small number of times. The TCR sequence derives from a female donor in good health, enrolled as a control in a pregnancy study. This chain connects TRBV25-1 to TRBJ1-1; tentatively, D is TRBD1 (5 bases). Material: peripheral blood, obtained after pregnancy. The CDR3 is CASRTTGRENTEAFF. The CDR3 nucleotides read TGTGCCAGCAGAACCACGGGCAGGGAGAACACTGAAGCTTTCTTT.